The 15 T cell receptor beta chains below come from one sample, sequenced in a study of blood T cells in healthy people across ages. Through a sample-barcoded 5' primer and a J-beta primer mix, a second PCR was run for roughly 6 to 12 cycles. A single record per CDR3 protein comes from TCRdb applying MiXCR to the 5' RACE reads. The sample has about 970,000 distinct CDR3 sequences; about 51% are singletons. Sequenced material: blood. These receptors were obtained from a woman aged 55-70 years in good health.

The chain employs TRBV5-1 and TRBJ1-2, with TRBD1 as a possible D gene (5 bases). With 4 bases removed from V and 4 bases from J, the gap between germline ends came to 14 bases. In germline, CDR1 is SGHRS, CDR2 YFSETQ. This CDR3 contains 14 residues. The CDR3 DNA follows: TGCGCCAGCAGCCTTGGGGGAAAGGCCTATGGCTACACCTTC. Residues: CASSLGGKAYGYTF.

The rearrangement links TRBV7-3 to TRBJ2-2; no clear D gene. CDR1 and CDR2 (germline): SGHTA, FQGTGA. The CDR3 has 15 residues. Trimming removed 2 bases from V and 3 bases from J, with 10 bases in between. The CDR3 DNA follows: TGTGCCAGCAGCTTAGGAGTCCTGGACACCGGGGAGCTGTTTTTT. This translates into CASSLGVLDTGELFF.

This clonotype is a singleton in its sample. The rearrangement links TRBV28 to TRBJ2-4; 13 nucleotides line up with TRBD2. The DNA end is more similar to TRBJ2-7, so the J call may be wrong. The CDR3 has 16 amino acids. Looked up from germline, CDR1 is MDHEN and CDR2 is SYDVKM. The CDR3 DNA sequence: TGTGCCAGCACCTTACCCGGACTAGCGGGGGTCTACGAGCAGTACTTC. It is translated as CASTLPGLAGVYEQYF.

The genes are TRBV29-1 and TRBJ2-3; maybe TRBD2 (6 bases). Between the trimmed V and J ends, which lost 4 bases and 9 bases, there was a span of 17 bases. This CDR3 has 13 amino acids. CDR1 is SQVTM and CDR2 is ANQGSEA in the germline V gene. CDR3 DNA sequence: TGCAGCGTTGTGCGAAGCGGCGGGGACACGCAGTATTTT. Translated: CSVVRSGGDTQYF.

In this sample, this clonotype turned up a few times. Here the CDR3 DNA reads TGTGCCTGGGACCGGGACAGACTACAAGAGACCCAGTACTTC. Its translation: CAWDRDRLQETQYF. This sequence joins TRBV30 and TRBJ2-5; 7 bases match TRBD1. This CDR3 has 14 residues. Germline V lookup: CDR1 GTSNPN, CDR2 SVGIG (reference sequence). V lost 5 bases to trimming and J lost 2 bases; unmatched junction nucleotides: 8.

V gene TRBV2 combines with J gene TRBJ2-1; 7 bases fit TRBD2. Trimming at V came to 4 bases and at J to 2 bases, leaving 14 bases not matched to a gene. CDR3 length: 18 amino acids. Germline V gene data show CDR1 as SNHLY and CDR2 as FYNNEI. This CDR3 reads CASSGDTSATPTYNEQFF. The CDR3, as DNA: TGTGCCAGCAGTGGGGATACTAGCGCGACACCAACCTACAATGAGCAGTTCTTC.

This rearrangement joins TRBV20-1 to TRBJ2-5, with TRBD2 identical over 7 bases. The CDR3 sequence is 16 residues long. The germline V gene has CDR1 DFQATT and CDR2 SNEGSKA (reference sequence). After removal of 3 bases from V and 1 base from J, the junction contained 11 bases not matched to a gene. The DNA of the CDR3 is TGCAGTGCTAGGGAAATTACTAGCGACTTCCAAGAGACCCAGTACTTC. Translation gives CSAREITSDFQETQYF.

This clonotype was seen more than once but under ten times. The V and J genes are TRBV18 and TRBJ2-1, with D uncertain. This CDR3 is built from 15 residues. V lost 3 bases and J 10 bases, leaving 19 bases between the germline ends. Germline CDR1 reads KGHSH; CDR2 reads LQKENI. Here the CDR3 DNA reads TGTGCCAGCTCACCCTACTCGGGTCGCCCGGCCGAGCAGTTCTTC. This sequence encodes CASSPYSGRPAEQFF. Combining the CDR3 with reference TRBV18 and TRBJ2-1 gives the whole variable domain NAGVMQNPRHLVRRRGQEARLRCSPMKGHSHVYWYRQLPEEGLKFMVYLQKENIIDESGMPKERFSAEFPKEGPSILRIQQVVRGDSAAYFCASSPYSGRPAEQFFGPGTRLTVL.

With regard to this clonotype: Relative to the germline gene, one junction end is altered; a read error may explain this. This rearrangement joins TRBV11-1 to TRBJ1-6; TRBD1 might be the D (5 bases). The CDR3 length is 13 residues. The germline V gene encodes CDR1 SGHAT and CDR2 FQDESV (reference sequence). For the CDR3, the DNA is TGTGCCAGCAGCTTGGATGGGGGTTCACCCCCCCACTTT. Translation gives CASSLDGGSPPHF. The complete variable domain, with remaining parts taken from reference TRBV11-1 and TRBJ1-6, reads EAEVAQSPRYKITEKSQAVAFWCDPISGHATLYWYRQILGQGPELLVQFQDESVVDDSQLPKDRFSAERLKGVDSTLKIQPAELGDSAMYLCASSLDGGSPPHFGNGTRLTVT.

This chain links TRBV20-1 with TRBJ2-5; D is uncertain. V shed 3 bases and J shed 2 bases, with 7 bases lying between them. There are 12 residues in the CDR3. Germline V gene data show CDR1 as DFQATT and CDR2 as SNEGSKA (reference sequence). The CDR3 DNA is TGCAGTGCTAGTATACGGCAAGAGACCCAGTACTTC. Translating gives CSASIRQETQYF.

The chain carries TRBV20-1 and TRBJ1-2, with 9 bases fitting TRBD1. Germline V lookup: CDR1 DFQATT, CDR2 SNEGSKA (reference sequence). Trimming removed 3 bases from V and 4 bases from J; junction bases left unmatched: 6. This CDR3 spans 14 amino acids. CDR3 nucleotide sequence: TGCAGTGCTAGGGAGGACAGGGGTATCTATGGCTACACCTTC. Translation: CSAREDRGIYGYTF.

This chain uses TRBV20-1 with TRBJ2-7; 11 bases map to TRBD1. V lost 8 bases to trimming and J lost 5 bases; unmatched junction nucleotides: 11. CDR1 DFQATT and CDR2 SNEGSKA come from the germline V gene (reference sequence). This CDR3 is built from 14 residues. DNA for the CDR3: TGCAGTTTGGGACAGGGGGGCGCCGGGGACGAGCAGTACTTC. Translating it yields CSLGQGGAGDEQYF.

The chain joins TRBV9 to TRBJ2-1; TRBD2 agrees at 11 bases. The V gene's germline CDR1 is SGDLS and CDR2 YYNGEE. The CDR3 spans 16 residues. After removal of 3 bases from V and 5 bases from J, the junction contained 7 bases not matched to a gene. Here the CDR3 reads CASSATTSGDNNEQFF. For the CDR3, the DNA is TGTGCCAGCAGCGCTACGACTAGCGGGGACAACAATGAGCAGTTCTTC.

This clonotype was detected a few times. The rearrangement links TRBV29-1 to TRBJ1-2; maybe TRBD1 (6 bases). CDR3 length equals 14 residues. Germline CDR1 reads SQVTM; CDR2 reads ANQGSEA. With 4 bases removed from V and 4 bases from J, the gap between germline ends came to 16 bases. The CDR3 is CSVVTAGGGYGYTF. CDR3 coding DNA: TGCAGCGTTGTGACCGCCGGGGGCGGCTATGGCTACACCTTC.

V is TRBV20-1 and J is TRBJ2-7; 10 bases are shared with TRBD1. Germline V gives CDR1 DFQATT, CDR2 SNEGSKA (reference sequence). The junction had 8 bases not matched to a gene; V was cut back by 4 bases and J by 5 bases. CDR3 length: 14 amino acids. The CDR3 DNA follows: TGCAGTGCTAACTGGGACAGGGGAAAGGACGAGCAGTACTTC. It yields the protein CSANWDRGKDEQYF.